One sample yielded the 21 T cell receptor beta chains listed below, sequenced in a study of cytomegalovirus exposure and HLA in healthy donors. Clones were sequenced by immunoSEQ multiplex PCR, and TCRdb holds only the in-frame ones, with some missing. The table includes 56,000 or so clones, around 94% detected once. Sequences were obtained from PBMCs. These receptors were obtained from a man between 18 and 35 years old in good health and CMV-seronegative.

The chain employs TRBV5-1 and TRBJ2-1, with 11 bases lining up with TRBD2. The V gene end was trimmed by 2 bases and the J gene end by 0 bases; junction bases not matched to a gene: 10. Germline V lookup: CDR1 SGHRS, CDR2 YFSETQ. The CDR3 is made up of 19 amino acids. In nucleotides, the CDR3 is TGCGCCAGCAGCTTCCCGGGACTAGCGGCTATGAGCTCCTACAATGAGCAGTTCTTC. Amino acid sequence: CASSFPGLAAMSSYNEQFF.

This clone was detected a few times. The J gene is TRBJ2-3, the V gene TRBV27; TRBD2 matches 7 bases. V trimming: 6 bases; J trimming: 2 bases; junction bases outside the gene matches: 8. This CDR3 is 15 amino acids long. Germline-derived CDR1 and CDR2 are MNHEY and SMNVEV (reference sequence). This CDR3 is CASRAGTTITDTQYF. In DNA, the CDR3 is TGTGCCAGCAGGGCCGGGACTACCATCACAGATACGCAGTATTTT.

The chain combines TRBV5-1 with TRBJ1-4; TRBD1 aligns across 7 bases. Trimming cost V 3 bases and J 3 bases; bases outside gene matches: 5. The germline CDR1 and CDR2 sequences are SGHRS and YFSETQ. The CDR3 totals 15 residues. The CDR3, as DNA: TGCGCCAGCAGCTCGCTGACAGGGTCTAATGAAAAACTGTTTTTT. This translates into CASSSLTGSNEKLFF.

The chain recombines TRBV28 with TRBJ2-5; 13 bases are a match to TRBD2. The trim removed 1 base at V and 5 bases at J, leaving 10 bases unmatched. The CDR3 is 18 amino acids. CDR1 MDHEN and CDR2 SYDVKM come from the germline V gene. The CDR3 spells CASSLYRRTSGRPETQYF. The CDR3 bases are TGTGCCAGCAGTTTATACAGAAGGACTAGCGGGAGACCGGAGACCCAGTACTTC.

The V gene is TRBV15, the J gene TRBJ2-3, with D maybe TRBD2 (5 bases). CDR3 length equals 12 residues. Germline V gene lookup returns CDR1 LNHNV and CDR2 YYDKDF (reference sequence). Trimming cost V 6 bases and J 5 bases, with 9 bases left between them. This CDR3 reads CATSAEGDTQYF. The CDR3 DNA reads TGTGCCACCAGTGCAGAGGGAGATACGCAGTATTTT. The full variable domain, rest sourced from reference TRBV15 and TRBJ2-3, is DAMVIQNPRYQVTQFGKPVTLSCSQTLNHNVMYWYQQKSSQAPKLLFHYYDKDFNNEADTPDNFQSRRPNTSFCFLDIRSPGLGDTAMYLCATSAEGDTQYFGPGTRLTVL.

This clone was recorded a few times. The sample holds other DNA sequences that translate to the same CDR3. The V call is TRBV4-3, the J call TRBJ2-7, with 12 bases that match TRBD1. Germline assignment: CDR1 LGHNA and CDR2 YSLEER. The trim removed 0 bases at V and 4 bases at J, leaving 4 bases unmatched. The CDR3 has 16 residues. The CDR3 DNA follows: TGCGCCAGCAGCCAAGATGCGGGACAGGGGGCATACGAGCAGTACTTC. Translated: CASSQDAGQGAYEQYF.

The chain combines TRBV10-3 with TRBJ2-1; a possible D gene is TRBD2 (6 bases). The CDR3 extends over 15 amino acids. Trimming took off 6 bases at V and 5 bases at J, with 17 bases between the two ends. The germline V gene has CDR1 ENHRY and CDR2 SYGVKD. In DNA, the CDR3 is TGTGCCATCAGCAGGGAGGTAAACCCGAACAATGAGCAGTTCTTC. Encoded protein: CAISREVNPNNEQFF.

This sequence joins TRBV9 and TRBJ2-5; D ambiguous. Trimming stripped 0 bases from V and 3 bases from J, with 6 bases between. In germline, CDR1 is SGDLS, CDR2 YYNGEE. The CDR3 contains 13 residues. In DNA, the CDR3 is TGTGCCAGCAGCGTAGACAGTGAAGAGACCCAGTACTTC. Translation: CASSVDSEETQYF. Filled out from reference TRBV9 and TRBJ2-5, the complete variable domain reads DSGVTQTPKHLITATGQRVTLRCSPRSGDLSVYWYQQSLDQGLQFLIQYYNGEERAKGNILERFSAQQFPDLHSELNLSSLELGDSALYFCASSVDSEETQYFGPGTRLLVL.

The chain has TRBV4-3 and TRBJ1-2; TRBD1 might be the D (5 bases). The V gene lost 0 bases and the J gene lost 8 bases, with 13 bases spanning the gap. Germline-derived CDR1 and CDR2 are LGHNA and YSLEER. The CDR3 length is 14 residues. The CDR3 protein is CASSQDQGLGGYTF. CDR3 bases: TGCGCCAGCAGCCAAGATCAGGGACTGGGGGGCTACACCTTC.

The chain links TRBV27 to TRBJ2-3; no reliable D call. The V end was cut by 0 bases, the J end by 2 bases, with 6 bases between. The CDR3 extends over 14 amino acids. Germline V CDR1 and CDR2: MNHEY, SMNVEV (reference sequence). CDR3 protein: CASSLSLLTDTQYF. Here the CDR3 DNA reads TGTGCCAGCAGTTTATCCCTACTCACAGATACGCAGTATTTT.

The CDR3 region is CASSLVQQETQYF. The CDR3 DNA reads as TGTGCCAGCAGCTTAGTACAGCAAGAGACCCAGTACTTC. The chain is built from TRBV13 and TRBJ2-5; D is unclear. Between the trimmed V and J ends, which lost 1 base and 2 bases, there was a span of 5 bases. The CDR3 has 13 amino acids. Germline CDR1 PRHDT, CDR2 FYEKMQ (reference sequence).

V is TRBV19 and J is TRBJ1-3; tentative D call: TRBD1 (6 bases). The CDR3 runs to 17 residues. V was clipped by 5 bases and J by 0 bases, with 17 bases between them. Germline CDR1 reads LNHDA; CDR2 reads SQIVND (reference sequence). CDR3 nucleotide sequence: TGTGCCAGTAGTCCCCTCCCCGGACAGAGCTCTGGAAACACCATATATTTT. Amino acid sequence: CASSPLPGQSSGNTIYF.

This clone is a singleton in its sample. This chain connects TRBV4-1 to TRBJ2-3, with TRBD2 matching over 9 bases. In germline, CDR1 is MGHRA, CDR2 YSYEKL. Germline trimming cut 5 bases from V and 6 bases from J; bases unmatched to any gene: 15. The CDR3 is 17 residues long. Written as DNA, the CDR3 is TGCGCCAGCAGCGGACAGGTAGCGGGAGTGGTCTGGGATACGCAGTATTTT. Protein product: CASSGQVAGVVWDTQYF.

The chain recombines TRBV9 with TRBJ2-7; 13 bases agree with TRBD2. There are 15 residues in the CDR3. V dropped 3 bases and J dropped 2; count of bases not matched to a gene: 2. Germline V gene lookup returns CDR1 SGDLS and CDR2 YYNGEE. The CDR3 nucleotides read TGTGCCAGCAGCGGGGGACTAGCGGGGACCTACGAGCAGTACTTC. Its protein is CASSGGLAGTYEQYF.

This clone was counted once. The CDR3 loop reads CATDRPPQYEQYF. The CDR3 DNA is TGTGCCACAGACAGGCCACCCCAGTACGAGCAGTACTTC. V usage is TRBV28 and J usage is TRBJ2-7, with D possibly matching TRBD1 (6 bases). The length of the CDR3 is 13 residues. Germline CDR1 MDHEN, CDR2 SYDVKM. Trimming stripped 10 bases from V and 4 bases from J, with 17 bases between.

As concerns this clone: A read error may account for a junction end that differs from germline. The chain couples TRBV2 to TRBJ1-2, with a tentative D call TRBD1 (5 bases). Germline V gene sequence: CDR1 SNHLY, CDR2 FYNNEI. The CDR3 sequence is 12 residues long. CDR3 loop: CASGGEQGVNLF. In nucleotides, the CDR3 is TGTGCCAGCGGGGGGGAGCAGGGCGTAAATCTCTTC.

The genes are TRBV27 and TRBJ2-7, with TRBD2 matching over 10 bases. J was trimmed by 5 bases and V by 4 bases; bases with no gene match: 23. CDR1 is MNHEY and CDR2 is SMNVEV in the germline V gene (reference sequence). The CDR3 runs 20 residues. Here the CDR3 reads CASSYRTSMVVLAGAHEQYF. The CDR3 DNA is TGTGCCAGCAGTTACAGGACCTCGATGGTCGTTCTAGCGGGAGCCCACGAGCAGTACTTC.

The chain has TRBV29-1 and TRBJ1-4; possibly TRBD1 for D (5 bases). Trimming took off 7 bases at V and 12 bases at J, with 12 bases between the two ends. This CDR3 spans 10 amino acids. The germline gives CDR1 SQVTM, CDR2 ANQGSEA. The CDR3 spells CSAESGELFF. CDR3 coding DNA: TGCAGCGCCGAGTCGGGGGAACTGTTTTTT.

This chain links TRBV10-3 with TRBJ2-2; no firm D call. This CDR3 is built from 13 residues. CDR1 ENHRY and CDR2 SYGVKD come from the germline V gene. This chain's CDR3 is CAIPRYGTGELFF. The DNA of the CDR3 is TGTGCGATTCCACGATACGGCACCGGGGAGCTGTTTTTT.

The chain joins TRBV28 to TRBJ1-1, with TRBD1 matching 8 bases. V was clipped by 4 bases and J by 3 bases; unmatched bases: 10. Germline CDR1 reads MDHEN; CDR2 reads SYDVKM. The CDR3 has 16 residues. The CDR3 loop reads CASSSGTGLWHTEAFF. CDR3 bases: TGTGCCAGCAGTTCAGGGACAGGCCTGTGGCACACTGAAGCTTTCTTT.

The J gene is TRBJ2-7, the V gene TRBV4-2; 10 positions agree with TRBD1. The V segment lost 5 bases and the J segment 5 bases; nucleotides outside the gene matches: 6. Germline V gene data show CDR1 as LGHNA and CDR2 as YNFKEQ. There are 14 residues in the CDR3. CDR3 protein: CASSKTGGSDEQYF. In nucleotides, the CDR3 is TGTGCCAGCAGCAAGACAGGGGGCTCGGACGAGCAGTACTTC.